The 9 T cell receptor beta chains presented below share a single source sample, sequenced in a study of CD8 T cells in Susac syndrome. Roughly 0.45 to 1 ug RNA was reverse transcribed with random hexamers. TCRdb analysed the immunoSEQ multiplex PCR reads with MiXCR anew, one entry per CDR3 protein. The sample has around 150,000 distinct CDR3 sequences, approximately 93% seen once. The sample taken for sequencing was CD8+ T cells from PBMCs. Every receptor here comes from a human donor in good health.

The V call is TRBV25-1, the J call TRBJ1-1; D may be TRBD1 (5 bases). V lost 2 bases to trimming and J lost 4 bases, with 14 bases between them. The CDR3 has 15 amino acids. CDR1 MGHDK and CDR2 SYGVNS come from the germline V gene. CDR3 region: CASSETMEGITEAFF. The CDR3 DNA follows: TGTGCCAGCAGTGAAACCATGGAGGGGATCACTGAAGCTTTCTTT.

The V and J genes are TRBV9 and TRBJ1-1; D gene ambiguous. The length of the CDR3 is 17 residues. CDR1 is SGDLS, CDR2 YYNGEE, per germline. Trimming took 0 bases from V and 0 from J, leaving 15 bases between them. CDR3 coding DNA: TGTGCCAGCAGCGTAGTTCCTGGAGTCGGCATGAACACTGAAGCTTTCTTT. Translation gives CASSVVPGVGMNTEAFF.

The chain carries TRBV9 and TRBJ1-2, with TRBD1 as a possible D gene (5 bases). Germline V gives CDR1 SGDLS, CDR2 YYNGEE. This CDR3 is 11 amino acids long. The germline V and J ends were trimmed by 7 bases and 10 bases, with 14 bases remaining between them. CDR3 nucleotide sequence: TGTGCCAGCGGGCAGGGCCGCCTCTACACCTTC. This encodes CASGQGRLYTF.

The CDR3: CASSSYITGATDTQYF. The CDR3 nucleotides read TGTGCCAGCAGCTCGTACATTACAGGGGCTACAGATACGCAGTATTTT. The rearrangement uses TRBV11-2 and TRBJ2-3, with 7 bases that match TRBD1. V gave up 4 bases and J gave up 3 bases; unmatched junction bases: 10. The CDR3 is 16 residues long. CDR1 is SGHAT and CDR2 is FQNNGV in the germline V gene.

The CDR3 is CASWRQYNEQFF. CDR3 in DNA: TGTGCCAGCTGGCGACAGTACAATGAGCAGTTCTTC. V is TRBV12-3 or TRBV12-4 and J is TRBJ2-1, with D possibly being TRBD1 (5 bases). Trimming took 8 bases from V and 4 from J, leaving 9 bases between them. The CDR3 covers 12 residues.

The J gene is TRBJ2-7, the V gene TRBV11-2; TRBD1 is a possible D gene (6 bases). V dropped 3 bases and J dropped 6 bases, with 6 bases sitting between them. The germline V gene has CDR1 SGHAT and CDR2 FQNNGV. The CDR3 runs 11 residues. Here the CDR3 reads CASSFRGEQYF. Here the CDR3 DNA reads TGTGCCAGCAGCTTCAGGGGCGAGCAGTACTTC.

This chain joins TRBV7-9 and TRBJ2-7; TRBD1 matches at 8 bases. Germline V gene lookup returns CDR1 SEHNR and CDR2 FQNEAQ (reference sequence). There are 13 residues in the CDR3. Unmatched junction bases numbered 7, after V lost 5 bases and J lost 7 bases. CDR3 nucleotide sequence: TGTGCCAGCAGCGGTCAGGGGGCGCGGGAGCAGTACTTC. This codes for CASSGQGAREQYF.

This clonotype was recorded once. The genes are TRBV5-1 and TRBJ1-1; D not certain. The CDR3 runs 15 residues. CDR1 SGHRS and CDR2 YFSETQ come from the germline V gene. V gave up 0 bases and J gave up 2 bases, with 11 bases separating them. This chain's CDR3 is CASSLGIGANTEAFF. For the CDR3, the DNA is TGCGCCAGCAGCTTGGGTATTGGAGCAAACACTGAAGCTTTCTTT. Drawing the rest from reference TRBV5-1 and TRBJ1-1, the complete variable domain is KAGVTQTPRYLIKTRGQQVTLSCSPISGHRSVSWYQQTPGQGLQFLFEYFSETQRNKGNFPGRFSGRQFSNSRSEMNVSTLELGDSALYLCASSLGIGANTEAFFGQGTRLTVV.

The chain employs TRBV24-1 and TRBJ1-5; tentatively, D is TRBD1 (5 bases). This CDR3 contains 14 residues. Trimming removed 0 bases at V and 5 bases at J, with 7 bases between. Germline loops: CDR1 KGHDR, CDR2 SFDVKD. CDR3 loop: CATSDLGADQPQHF. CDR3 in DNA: TGTGCCACCAGTGATTTGGGGGCCGATCAGCCCCAGCATTTT.